This T cell receptor (beta chain) was documented in a study of blood T cell repertoires in COVID-19. Study-level information: The United States, Italy and Spain provided the acute and convalescent COVID-19 samples. T cells, B-cell-depleted T cells, or PBMCs supplied cDNA or gDNA.

In the original analysis: Amplifying reference gene primers gave estimates of nucleated cell counts. TCRdb keeps only in-frame clones here, not all; method: immunoSEQ multiplex PCR. That table supplies the V and J calls and clone size; D and trimming were determined from the DNA. Of about 160,000 clones listed, around 80% are singletons. In germline, CDR1 is LGHNA, CDR2 YSLEER. V was pared by 4 bases and J by 1 base, with 3 bases of the junction left unmatched. This CDR3 is 14 amino acids long. The sequence came from a woman at least 80 years old with acute or convalescent COVID-19. This sequence joins TRBV4-3 and TRBJ2-7; 8 nucleotides line up with TRBD2. Input material: peripheral blood. CDR3 amino acids: CASSPTSDSYEQYF. In DNA, the CDR3 is TGCGCCAGCAGCCCGACTAGCGATTCCTACGAGCAGTACTTC.